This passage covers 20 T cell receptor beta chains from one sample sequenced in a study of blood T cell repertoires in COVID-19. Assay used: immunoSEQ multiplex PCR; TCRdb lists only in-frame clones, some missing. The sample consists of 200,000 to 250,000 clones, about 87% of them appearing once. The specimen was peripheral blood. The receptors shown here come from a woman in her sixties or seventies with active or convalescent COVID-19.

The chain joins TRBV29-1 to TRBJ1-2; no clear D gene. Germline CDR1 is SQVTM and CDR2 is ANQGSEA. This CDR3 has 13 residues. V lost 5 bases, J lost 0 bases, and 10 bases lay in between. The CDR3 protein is CSVRTGTNYGYTF. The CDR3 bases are TGCAGCGTTAGGACGGGAACTAACTATGGCTACACCTTC.

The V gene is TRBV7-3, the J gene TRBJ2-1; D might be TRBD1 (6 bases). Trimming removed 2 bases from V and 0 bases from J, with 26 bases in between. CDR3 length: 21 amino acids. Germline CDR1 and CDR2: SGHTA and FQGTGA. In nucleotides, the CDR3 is TGTGCCAGCAGCTTACCCCGGGACACTTCTCGAGACGCCGACTCCTACAATGAGCAGTTCTTC. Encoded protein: CASSLPRDTSRDADSYNEQFF.

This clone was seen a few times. CDR3 in amino acids: CASSLNPAGLVYNEQFF. The CDR3 bases are TGTGCCAGCAGCTTAAATCCGGCGGGGTTAGTCTACAATGAGCAGTTCTTC. This chain connects TRBV11-2 to TRBJ2-1, with TRBD2 as a possible D gene (6 bases). Trimming shortened V by 2 bases and J by 3 bases, and 17 bases separated the two germline ends. The CDR3 runs 17 residues. Germline CDR1 reads SGHAT; CDR2 reads FQNNGV.

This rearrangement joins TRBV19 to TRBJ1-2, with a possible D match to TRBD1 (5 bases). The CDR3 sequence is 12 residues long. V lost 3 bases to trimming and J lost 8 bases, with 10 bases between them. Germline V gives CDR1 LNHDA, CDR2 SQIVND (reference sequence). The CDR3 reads CASSIAGGGYTF. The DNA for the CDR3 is TGTGCCAGTAGTATCGCCGGGGGAGGCTACACCTTC.

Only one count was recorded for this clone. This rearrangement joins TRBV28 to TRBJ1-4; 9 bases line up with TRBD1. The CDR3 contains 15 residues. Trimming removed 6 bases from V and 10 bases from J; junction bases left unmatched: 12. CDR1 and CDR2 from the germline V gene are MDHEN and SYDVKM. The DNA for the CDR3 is TGTGCCAGCAGGGGACAGGGAGGCGGAACAGCAAAACTGTTTTTT. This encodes CASRGQGGGTAKLFF.

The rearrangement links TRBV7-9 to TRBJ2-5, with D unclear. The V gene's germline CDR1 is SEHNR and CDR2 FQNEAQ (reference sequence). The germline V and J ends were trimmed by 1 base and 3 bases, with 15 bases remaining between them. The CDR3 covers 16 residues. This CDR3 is CASSLVPRDSKETQYF. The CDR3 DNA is TGTGCCAGCAGCTTAGTCCCCCGAGACTCCAAAGAGACCCAGTACTTC.

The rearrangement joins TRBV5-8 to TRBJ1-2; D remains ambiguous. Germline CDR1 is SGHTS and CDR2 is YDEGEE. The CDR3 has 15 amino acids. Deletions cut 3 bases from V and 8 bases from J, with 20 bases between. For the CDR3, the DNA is TGTGCCAGCAGCTCCGGAGATCGGGGATCGGAAGGCTACACCTTC. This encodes CASSSGDRGSEGYTF.

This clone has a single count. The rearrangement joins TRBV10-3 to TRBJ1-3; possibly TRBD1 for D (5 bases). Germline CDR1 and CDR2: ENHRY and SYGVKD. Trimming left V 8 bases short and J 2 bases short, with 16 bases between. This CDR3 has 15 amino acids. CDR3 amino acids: CAIGRSMGAGNTIYF. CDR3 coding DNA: TGTGCCATCGGGAGGTCGATGGGGGCTGGAAACACCATATATTTT.

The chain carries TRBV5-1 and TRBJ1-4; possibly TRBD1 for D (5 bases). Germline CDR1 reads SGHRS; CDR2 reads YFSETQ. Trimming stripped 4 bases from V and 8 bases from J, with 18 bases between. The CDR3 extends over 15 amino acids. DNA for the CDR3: TGCGCCAGCAGCCGCGGGGCAGAGTTTATAGAAAAACTGTTTTTT. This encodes CASSRGAEFIEKLFF.

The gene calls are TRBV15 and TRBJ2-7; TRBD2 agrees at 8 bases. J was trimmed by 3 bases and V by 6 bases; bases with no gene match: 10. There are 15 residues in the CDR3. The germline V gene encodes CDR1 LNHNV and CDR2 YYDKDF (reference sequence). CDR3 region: CATSPSTSGLYEQYF. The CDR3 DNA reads TGTGCCACCAGTCCTAGTACTAGCGGTCTCTACGAGCAGTACTTC. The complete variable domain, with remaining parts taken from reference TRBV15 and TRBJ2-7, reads DAMVIQNPRYQVTQFGKPVTLSCSQTLNHNVMYWYQQKSSQAPKLLFHYYDKDFNNEADTPDNFQSRRPNTSFCFLDIRSPGLGDTAMYLCATSPSTSGLYEQYFGPGTRLTVT.

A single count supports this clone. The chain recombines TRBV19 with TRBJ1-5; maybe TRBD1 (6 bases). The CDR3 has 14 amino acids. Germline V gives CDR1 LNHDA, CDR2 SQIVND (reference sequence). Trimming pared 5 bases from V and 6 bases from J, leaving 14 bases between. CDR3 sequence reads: CASSPTGYGQPQHF. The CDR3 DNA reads TGTGCCAGTAGTCCTACAGGGTACGGTCAGCCCCAGCATTTT. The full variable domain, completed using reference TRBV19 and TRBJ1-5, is DGGITQSPKYLFRKEGQNVTLSCEQNLNHDAMYWYRQDPGQGLRLIYYSQIVNDFQKGDIAEGYSVSREKKESFPLTVTSAQKNPTAFYLCASSPTGYGQPQHFGDGTRLSIL.

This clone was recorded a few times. The CDR3 sequence is CASSQDRARAYEQYF. CDR3 DNA sequence: TGTGCCAGCAGCCAAGATAGAGCCCGTGCCTACGAGCAGTACTTC. This sequence joins TRBV3-1 (or the pseudogene TRBV3-2) and TRBJ2-7; D gene uncertain. Trimming removed 0 bases at V and 2 bases at J, with 11 bases between. Germline CDR1 is LGHDT and CDR2 is YNNKEL (reference sequence). There are 15 residues in the CDR3.

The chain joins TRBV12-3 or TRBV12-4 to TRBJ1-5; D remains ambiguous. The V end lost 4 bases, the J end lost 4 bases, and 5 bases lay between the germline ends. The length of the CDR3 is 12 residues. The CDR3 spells CASSYGNQPQHF. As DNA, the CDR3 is TGTGCCAGCAGTTACGGGAATCAGCCCCAGCATTTT.

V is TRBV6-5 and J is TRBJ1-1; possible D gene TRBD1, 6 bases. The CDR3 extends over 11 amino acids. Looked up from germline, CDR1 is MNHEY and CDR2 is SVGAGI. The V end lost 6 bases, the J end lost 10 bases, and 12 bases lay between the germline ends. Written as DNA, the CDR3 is TGTGCCAGCAGGGCGGGGGCAGGAGCTTTCTTT. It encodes CASRAGAGAFF.

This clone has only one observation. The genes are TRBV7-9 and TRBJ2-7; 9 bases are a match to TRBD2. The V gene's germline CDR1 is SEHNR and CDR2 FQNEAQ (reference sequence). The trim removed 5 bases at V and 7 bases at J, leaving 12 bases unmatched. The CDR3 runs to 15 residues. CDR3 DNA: TGTGCCAGCAGCCCCGGACTAGCGCTGCGGGGGGAGCAGTACTTC. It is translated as CASSPGLALRGEQYF.

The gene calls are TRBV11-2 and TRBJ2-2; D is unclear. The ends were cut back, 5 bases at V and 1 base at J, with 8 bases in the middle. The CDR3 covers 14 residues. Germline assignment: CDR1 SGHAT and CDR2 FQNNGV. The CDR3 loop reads CASSPPRNTGELFF. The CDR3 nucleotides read TGTGCCAGCAGCCCGCCGAGGAACACCGGGGAGCTGTTTTTT.

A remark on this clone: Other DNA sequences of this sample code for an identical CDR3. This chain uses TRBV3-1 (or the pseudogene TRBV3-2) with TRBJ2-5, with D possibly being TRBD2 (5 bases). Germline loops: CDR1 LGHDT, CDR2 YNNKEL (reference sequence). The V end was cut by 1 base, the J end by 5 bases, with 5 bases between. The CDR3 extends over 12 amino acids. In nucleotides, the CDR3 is TGTGCCAGCAGCCAAGTAGCGGAGACCCAGTACTTC. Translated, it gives CASSQVAETQYF.

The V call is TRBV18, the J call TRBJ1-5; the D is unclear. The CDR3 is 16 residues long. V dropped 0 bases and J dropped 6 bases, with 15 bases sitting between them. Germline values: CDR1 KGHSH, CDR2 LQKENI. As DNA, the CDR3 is TGTGCCAGCTCACCACCTGGTCAGCGGGCAACTCAGCCCCAGCATTTT. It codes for CASSPPGQRATQPQHF.

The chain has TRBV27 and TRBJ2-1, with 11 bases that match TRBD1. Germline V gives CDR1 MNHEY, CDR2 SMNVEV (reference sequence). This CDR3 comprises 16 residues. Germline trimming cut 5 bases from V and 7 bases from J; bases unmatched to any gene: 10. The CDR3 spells CASSQPGQGGRNEQFF. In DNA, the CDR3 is TGTGCCAGCAGTCAACCGGGACAGGGGGGTAGAAATGAGCAGTTCTTC.

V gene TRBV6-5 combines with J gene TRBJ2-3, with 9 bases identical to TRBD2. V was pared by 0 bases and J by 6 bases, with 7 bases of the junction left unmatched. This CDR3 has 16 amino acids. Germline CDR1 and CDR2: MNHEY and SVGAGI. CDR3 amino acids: CASSYSSGGPSDTQYF. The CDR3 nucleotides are TGTGCCAGCAGTTACTCCAGCGGGGGGCCATCGGATACGCAGTATTTT.